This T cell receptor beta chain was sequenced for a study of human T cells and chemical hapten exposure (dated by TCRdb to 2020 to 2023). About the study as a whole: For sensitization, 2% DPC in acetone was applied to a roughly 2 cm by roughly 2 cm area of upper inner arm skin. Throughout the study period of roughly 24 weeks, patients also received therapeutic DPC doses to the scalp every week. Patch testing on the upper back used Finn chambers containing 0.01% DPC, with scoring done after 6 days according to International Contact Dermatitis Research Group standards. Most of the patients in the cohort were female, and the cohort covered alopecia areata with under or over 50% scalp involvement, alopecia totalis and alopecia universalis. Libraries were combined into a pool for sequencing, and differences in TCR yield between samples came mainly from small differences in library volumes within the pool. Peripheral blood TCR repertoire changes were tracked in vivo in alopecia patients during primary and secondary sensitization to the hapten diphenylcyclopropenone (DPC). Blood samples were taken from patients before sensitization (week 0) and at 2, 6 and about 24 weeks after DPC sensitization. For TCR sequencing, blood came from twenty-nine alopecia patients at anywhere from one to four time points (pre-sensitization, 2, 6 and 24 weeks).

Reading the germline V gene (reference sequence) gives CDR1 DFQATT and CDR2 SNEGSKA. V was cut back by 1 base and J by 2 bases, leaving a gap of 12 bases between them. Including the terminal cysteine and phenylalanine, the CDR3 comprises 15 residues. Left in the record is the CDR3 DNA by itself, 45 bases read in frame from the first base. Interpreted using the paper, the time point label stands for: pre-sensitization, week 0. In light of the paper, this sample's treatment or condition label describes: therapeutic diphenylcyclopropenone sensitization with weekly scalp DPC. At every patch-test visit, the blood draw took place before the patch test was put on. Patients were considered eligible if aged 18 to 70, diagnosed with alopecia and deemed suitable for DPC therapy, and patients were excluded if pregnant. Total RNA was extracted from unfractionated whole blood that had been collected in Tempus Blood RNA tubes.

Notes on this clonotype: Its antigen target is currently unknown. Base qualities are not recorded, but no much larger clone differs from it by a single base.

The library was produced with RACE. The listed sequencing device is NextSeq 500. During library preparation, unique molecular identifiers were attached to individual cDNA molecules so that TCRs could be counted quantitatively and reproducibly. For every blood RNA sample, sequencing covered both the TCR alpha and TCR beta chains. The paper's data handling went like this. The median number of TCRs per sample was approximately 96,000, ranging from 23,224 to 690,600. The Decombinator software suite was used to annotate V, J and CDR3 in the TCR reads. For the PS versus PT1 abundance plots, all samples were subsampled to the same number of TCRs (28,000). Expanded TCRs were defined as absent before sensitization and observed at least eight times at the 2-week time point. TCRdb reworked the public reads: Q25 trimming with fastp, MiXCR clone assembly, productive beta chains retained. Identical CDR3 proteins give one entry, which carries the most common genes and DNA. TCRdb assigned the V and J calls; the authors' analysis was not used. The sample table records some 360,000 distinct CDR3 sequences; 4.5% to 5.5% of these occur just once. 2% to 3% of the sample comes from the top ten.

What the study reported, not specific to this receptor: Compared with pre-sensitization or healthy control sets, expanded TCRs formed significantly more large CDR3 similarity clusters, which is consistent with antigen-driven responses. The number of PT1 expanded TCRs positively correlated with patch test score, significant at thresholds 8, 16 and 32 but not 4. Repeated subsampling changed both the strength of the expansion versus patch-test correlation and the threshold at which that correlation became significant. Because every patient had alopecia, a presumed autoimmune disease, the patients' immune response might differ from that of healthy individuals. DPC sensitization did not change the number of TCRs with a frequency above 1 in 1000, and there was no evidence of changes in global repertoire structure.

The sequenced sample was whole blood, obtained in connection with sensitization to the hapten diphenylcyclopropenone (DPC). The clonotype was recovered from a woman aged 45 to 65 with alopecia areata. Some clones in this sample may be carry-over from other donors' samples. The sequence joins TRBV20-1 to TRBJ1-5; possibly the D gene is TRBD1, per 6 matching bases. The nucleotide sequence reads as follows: TGCAGTGCTAGAGGGGGGGCGACTGGCAATCAGCCCCAGCATTTT. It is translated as CSARGGATGNQPQHF.